This T cell receptor beta chain was identified during a study of T cell repertoires in cytomegalovirus infection. Each CDR3 protein is one row after TCRdb ran MiXCR on the reads. This sample has 450,000 to 650,000 distinct CDR3 sequences; 26% occur once, and the top ten carry over 10%. The source is a human donor in good health (CMV status not recorded). Some clones in this sample may be carry-over from other donors' samples. The sample comprised PBMCs.

The CDR3 protein is CASSQVKGWKFSYNEQFF. The CDR3 DNA reads TGCGCCAGCAGCCAAGTTAAGGGGTGGAAGTTCTCCTACAATGAGCAGTTCTTC. The V gene is TRBV4-1, the J gene TRBJ2-1; perhaps TRBD1 as D (5 bases). Between the trimmed V and J ends, which lost 1 base and 0 bases, there was a span of 16 bases. Germline V gene data show CDR1 as MGHRA and CDR2 as YSYEKL. The CDR3 has 18 residues.